The clone carrying this TCR beta chain was detected only once. The target antigen is unknown. The data were taken from a study of response to subunit inactivated influenza vaccine. Broader study findings: Authors suggested each seasonal flu vaccination may recruit only limited numbers of new T cells.

V lost 10 bases, J lost 6 bases, and 2 bases stayed unmatched. The CDR3 totals 13 residues. Germline V CDR1 and CDR2: LGHDT, YNNKEL (reference sequence). TCRdb re-analysed the RT-PCR reads in MiXCR, keeping a single row per CDR3 protein. The sample yields around 750,000 distinct CDR3 sequences, 21% seen once. The receptor comes from a man aged 50 to 59 who received an inactivated influenza vaccine. This chain connects TRBV3-1 to TRBJ2-1; 14 nucleotides agree with TRBD2. The sample in question was PBMCs from blood, obtained about 5 days after vaccination. CDR3 nucleotide sequence: TGTGCCACCGGGACTAGCGGGGGCAATGAGCAGTTCTTC. It codes for CATGTSGGNEQFF.